The clone carrying this T cell receptor beta chain was seen a handful of times. Template material for amplifying TCR beta CDR3 regions consisted of RNA transcripts. HTBI primers drove first-round RT-PCR of the TCR CDR3. TCRdb called the multiplex PCR reads again in MiXCR, with one record for every CDR3 protein. This sample has 490,000 or so distinct CDR3 sequences; about 22% occur once, and the top ten carry around 54%. The CDR3 consists of 13 residues. Germline V gene sequence: CDR1 PRHDT, CDR2 FYEKMQ (reference sequence). V gave up 7 bases and J gave up 2 bases; unmatched junction bases: 5. The sample comes from a study of T cells in Graves' hyperthyroidism and ophthalmopathy.

The clonotype comes from a woman in her 70s with Graves' ophthalmopathy. The chain joins TRBV13 to TRBJ2-7, with 7 bases that match TRBD2. What was sequenced was blood. CDR3 sequence reads: CASTFGGTYEQYF. DNA of the CDR3: TGTGCCAGCACCTTCGGGGGGACCTACGAGCAGTACTTC.